This T cell receptor (beta chain) was observed in a study of technical replicates of blood from a few donors. Trimming at V came to 5 bases and at J to 8 bases, leaving 10 bases not matched to a gene. The germline V gene encodes CDR1 SEHNR and CDR2 FQNEAQ (reference sequence). CDR3 length: 15 amino acids. Repertoires were generated with immunoSEQ multiplex PCR, while TCRdb's copy carries only in-frame clones and drops some. The sample lists 90,000 to 100,000 clones; 90% to 96% were seen once. The chain has TRBV7-9 and TRBJ1-4, with TRBD1 matching 8 bases. The TCR originated in a human donor in good health. Source material: T cells isolated from PBMCs. The CDR3 bases are TGTGCCAGCAGCCTGGGGACAGGAGGAGGGGAAAAACTGTTTTTT. It encodes CASSLGTGGGEKLFF.